This is a list of T cell receptor beta chains from one sample in a study of blood T cells in healthy people across ages. TCRdb ran MiXCR on the 5' RACE reads and lists one entry per CDR3 protein. The sample consists of 1,500,000 or so distinct CDR3 sequences, approximately 43% of them appearing once. The sequencing input was blood. The receptors originated from a woman aged 18-35 years in good health. The CDR3 runs from the conserved cysteine through the conserved F or W. A D gene is named only where the DNA matches it firmly. Where a row states a size, it is once, few, many or the class of an expanded clone; other rows omit it.

size	D	V	J	DNA	CDR3
.	.	TRBV5-1	TRBJ2-5	TGCGCCAGCAGACCCGGGACCGTCCAAGAGACCCAGTACTTC	CASRPGTVQETQYF
few	TRBD1	TRBV4-1	TRBJ2-7	TGCGCCAGCAGACGTACAGGGGAGACCTACGAGCAGTACTTC	CASRRTGETYEQYF
.	.	TRBV13	TRBJ1-2	TGTGCCAGCAGCTTAGGTGCAGCCCTCTATGGCTACACCTTC	CASSLGAALYGYTF
.	TRBD1	TRBV28	TRBJ1-2	TGTGCCAGCCGAATACAGGGGAACTATGGCTACACCTTC	CASRIQGNYGYTF
.	TRBD2	TRBV18	TRBJ2-7	TGTGCCAGCTCACCCATGGGACTAGCGGGGTACAATGAGCAGTACTTC	CASSPMGLAGYNEQYF
.	.	TRBV29-1	TRBJ1-5	TGCAGCGGCCAGACGGGGAATCAGCCCCAGCATTTT	CSGQTGNQPQHF
.	.	TRBV20-1	TRBJ2-7	TGCAGTGCTAGGGGGATCGCCTACGAGCAGTACTTC	CSARGIAYEQYF
.	.	TRBV20-1	TRBJ2-5	TGCAGTGCTAGAGGGCCGGGGCGAGGAGAGACCCAGTACTTC	CSARGPGRGETQYF
.	.	TRBV5-5	TRBJ1-2	TGTGCCAGCAGCTTGGAAGCAGGGATCGGTGGCTACACCTTC	CASSLEAGIGGYTF
many	TRBD2	TRBV28	TRBJ2-7	TGTGCCAGCAGTCCCCCTCGGGCTAGCGGGGCCTACGAGCAGTACTTC	CASSPPRASGAYEQYF